These T cell receptor beta chains were read from a single sample in a study of identical twins. TCRdb re-derived calls from the 5' RACE reads in MiXCR, one entry per CDR3 protein. The data show roughly 690,000 distinct CDR3 sequences, 5.5% to 6.5% seen once. The specimen sequenced was naive T cells sorted from blood. The receptors stem from a man younger than 35 in good health. CDR3s include the opening cysteine and the closing phenylalanine or tryptophan. D genes are given only for firm matches. Some rows have no size entry. The others give once, few or many, or a class for an expanded clone.

v_gene,j_gene,d_gene,abundance,CDR3aa,CDR3nt
TRBV20-1,TRBJ2-7,NA,NA,CSASARTGTHTSYEQYF,TGCAGTGCTAGTGCGAGAACCGGGACTCACACCTCCTACGAGCAGTACTTC
TRBV5-5,TRBJ1-1,TRBD1,many,CASSSDRGWNTEAFF,TGTGCCAGCAGCTCGGACAGGGGCTGGAACACTGAAGCTTTCTTT
TRBV20-1,TRBJ2-1,TRBD2,many,CSARDRTSGRNEQFF,TGCAGTGCTAGAGATCGGACTAGCGGGAGGAATGAGCAGTTCTTC
TRBV29-1,TRBJ2-7,TRBD1,many,CSVQGARYEQYF,TGCAGCGTGCAGGGGGCTCGTTACGAGCAGTACTTC
TRBV6-5,TRBJ1-1,NA,many,CASSNDPWGTEAFF,TGTGCCAGCAGTAACGACCCGTGGGGCACTGAAGCTTTCTTT
TRBV7-9,TRBJ2-3,TRBD2,NA,CASSLKASGRRDTQYF,TGTGCCAGCAGCTTAAAGGCTAGCGGGAGACGTGATACGCAGTATTTT
TRBV20-1,TRBJ1-6,NA,many,CSAAPESSYNSPLHF,TGCAGTGCTGCCCCTGAGAGCTCCTATAATTCACCCCTCCACTTT
TRBV20-1,TRBJ2-1,NA,many,CSAELADSYNEQFF,TGCAGTGCGGAACTAGCTGACTCCTACAATGAGCAGTTCTTC
TRBV7-2,TRBJ1-5,TRBD1,few,CASSPGDRWEQPQHF,TGTGCCAGCAGCCCGGGGGACAGGTGGGAACAGCCCCAGCATTTT
TRBV29-1,TRBJ1-1,TRBD1,many,CSASGTGAEAFF,TGCAGCGCCTCGGGGACAGGTGCTGAAGCTTTCTTT
TRBV4-1,TRBJ1-6,NA,many,CASSQAGDASPLHF,TGCGCCAGCAGCCAAGCGGGAGACGCTTCACCCCTCCACTTT
TRBV5-1,TRBJ2-1,NA,NA,CASSLRIAYNEQFF,TGCGCCAGCAGCTTACGGATCGCCTACAATGAGCAGTTCTTC
TRBV29-1,TRBJ2-2,TRBD1,many,CSVLDRGVTGELFF,TGCAGCGTCCTCGACAGGGGAGTAACCGGGGAGCTGTTTTTT
TRBV12-3/TRBV12-4,TRBJ1-4,TRBD1,NA,CASSTGTGNEKLFF,TGTGCCAGCAGCACCGGGACAGGAAATGAAAAACTGTTTTTT
TRBV19,TRBJ1-5,NA,few,CASLGSANQPQHF,TGTGCCAGTCTTGGGTCAGCTAATCAGCCCCAGCATTTT
TRBV20-1,TRBJ2-3,TRBD2,many,CSAMGLAGVDTQYF,TGCAGTGCTATGGGACTAGCGGGAGTAGATACGCAGTATTTT
TRBV12-3/TRBV12-4,TRBJ2-5,TRBD1,few,CASSSGTVIVQETQYF,TGTGCCAGCAGTTCCGGGACAGTGATCGTCCAAGAGACCCAGTACTTC
TRBV5-1,TRBJ2-1,NA,NA,CASRQMGVAYNEQFF,TGCGCCAGCAGGCAGATGGGGGTGGCCTACAATGAGCAGTTCTTC
TRBV7-2,TRBJ2-3,NA,many,CASSLDRTPTDTQYF,TGTGCCAGCAGCTTAGACCGAACCCCCACAGATACGCAGTATTTT
TRBV27,TRBJ2-6,NA,few,CASSYIGGRSGANVLTF,TGTGCCAGCAGTTATATAGGAGGGCGCTCTGGGGCCAACGTCCTGACTTTC
TRBV5-1,TRBJ2-3,TRBD2,many,CASSWGSAGGPKDTQYF,TGCGCCAGCAGCTGGGGATCAGCGGGAGGGCCGAAAGATACGCAGTATTTT
TRBV10-3,TRBJ2-3,TRBD1,many,CAISRTGASTDTQYF,TGTGCCATCAGTCGGACAGGGGCAAGCACAGATACGCAGTATTTT
TRBV28,TRBJ1-5,NA,many,CASSFPNLSNQPQHF,TGTGCCAGCAGTTTTCCCAACCTTAGCAATCAGCCCCAGCATTTT
TRBV6-2/TRBV6-3,TRBJ2-1,TRBD2,NA,CASSQAGLAGEDEQFF,TGTGCCAGCAGTCAGGCCGGACTAGCGGGAGAGGATGAGCAGTTCTTC
TRBV24-1,TRBJ2-1,TRBD1,many,CATSDPGQGSYEQFF,TGTGCCACCAGTGATCCGGGACAGGGGAGTTATGAGCAGTTCTTC
TRBV5-1,TRBJ2-1,TRBD1,many,CASSLGRNPQGNEQFF,TGCGCCAGCAGCTTGGGGAGGAATCCACAGGGGAATGAGCAGTTCTTC
TRBV11-2,TRBJ2-1,NA,many,CASSLGAGSSYNEQFF,TGTGCCAGCAGCTTAGGGGCCGGGAGCTCCTACAATGAGCAGTTCTTC
TRBV14,TRBJ2-1,NA,NA,CASGPGTAVIEQFF,TGTGCCAGCGGTCCCGGGACCGCGGTCATTGAGCAGTTCTTC
TRBV12-3/TRBV12-4,TRBJ2-1,TRBD2,many,CASSPGLAGRLLEQFF,TGTGCCAGCAGTCCAGGACTAGCGGGAAGGTTGCTTGAGCAGTTCTTC
TRBV10-2,TRBJ1-3,NA,many,CASQGDSGNTIYF,TGCGCCAGCCAGGGAGACAGCGGAAACACCATATATTTT
TRBV19,TRBJ2-7,TRBD2,NA,CASSIQTSGRKYEQYF,TGTGCCAGTAGTATCCAGACTAGCGGGAGAAAGTACGAGCAGTACTTC
TRBV20-1,TRBJ2-3,TRBD2,many,CSAREAGADTQYF,TGCAGTGCTAGAGAAGCGGGAGCAGATACGCAGTATTTT
TRBV30,TRBJ2-3,NA,few,CAWSQSMDTQYF,TGTGCCTGGAGTCAAAGTATGGATACGCAGTATTTT
TRBV12-3/TRBV12-4,TRBJ2-1,NA,many,CASSRDVGAYNEQFF,TGTGCCAGCAGCCGAGACGTCGGAGCATACAATGAGCAGTTCTTC
TRBV20-1,TRBJ2-7,TRBD1,many,CSANYRGRQYF,TGCAGTGCTAATTACAGGGGGCGACAGTACTTC
TRBV29-1,TRBJ2-2,TRBD2,many,CSVEREAGGELFF,TGCAGCGTTGAGCGGGAGGCTGGCGGGGAGCTGTTTTTT
TRBV6-1,TRBJ2-3,NA,many,CASSNGPGPDTQYF,TGTGCCAGCAGCAATGGACCGGGCCCCGATACGCAGTATTTT
TRBV5-6,TRBJ2-5,NA,NA,CASSPYSPETQYF,TGTGCCAGCAGCCCCTATTCGCCCGAGACCCAGTACTTC
TRBV12-3/TRBV12-4,TRBJ1-2,NA,many,CASSLGSAANYGYTF,TGTGCCAGCAGTTTGGGTAGTGCCGCCAACTATGGCTACACCTTC
TRBV7-6,TRBJ1-4,TRBD1,many,CASSRGQYEKLFF,TGTGCCAGCAGCAGGGGACAGTATGAAAAACTGTTTTTT
TRBV3-1,TRBJ1-1,NA,NA,CASSHTTGMNTEAFF,TGTGCCAGCAGCCACACCACAGGGATGAACACTGAAGCTTTCTTT
TRBV20-1,TRBJ1-5,NA,few,CSARSGAQPQHF,TGCAGTGCCCGGAGTGGGGCTCAGCCCCAGCATTTT